What follows are 19 T cell receptor beta chains derived from one specimen sequenced in a study of glioma-infiltrating T cells. TCR alpha and beta CDR3 regions were amplified from RNA using iRepertoire nested multiplex PCR. TCRdb fed the multiplex PCR reads into MiXCR, producing one record per CDR3 protein. The sample lists about 110,000 distinct CDR3 sequences, less than 30% occurring once. The specimen sequenced was glioma tissue, nonneoplastic brain tissue, or PBMCs (not recorded which). These receptors were taken from a human donor with low-grade glioma or glioblastoma, undergoing nonglioma brain surgery, or in good health (not recorded which).

This sequence joins TRBV5-1 and TRBJ2-1, with TRBD2 as a possible D gene (6 bases). Trimming took 0 bases from V and 6 from J, leaving 19 bases between them. Germline V CDR1 and CDR2: SGHRS, YFSETQ. The CDR3 contains 17 residues. The CDR3 here is CASSLEQGLIGGNEQFF. The CDR3 DNA reads as TGCGCCAGCAGCTTGGAACAAGGACTAATTGGTGGCAATGAGCAGTTCTTC. Combining the CDR3 with reference TRBV5-1 and TRBJ2-1 gives the whole variable domain KAGVTQTPRYLIKTRGQQVTLSCSPISGHRSVSWYQQTPGQGLQFLFEYFSETQRNKGNFPGRFSGRQFSNSRSEMNVSTLELGDSALYLCASSLEQGLIGGNEQFFGPGTRLTVL.

In this sample, this clonotype turned up many times. The V gene is TRBV4-1, the J gene TRBJ1-6; maybe TRBD1 (6 bases). The CDR3 runs to 17 residues. Germline-derived CDR1 and CDR2 are MGHRA and YSYEKL. Trimming cost V 1 base and J 7 bases, with 17 bases left between them. For the CDR3, the DNA is TGCGCCAGCAGCCAAGGACTCCGGGACACAAAGAATTCACCCCTCCACTTT. It is translated as CASSQGLRDTKNSPLHF.

This clonotype was seen ten or more times. The V call is TRBV27, the J call TRBJ1-5; TRBD1 might be the D (5 bases). Germline CDR1 is MNHEY and CDR2 is SMNVEV (reference sequence). V lost 4 bases and J 8 bases, leaving 18 bases between the germline ends. CDR3 length equals 15 residues. CDR3: CASSSKGTVGKPQHF. The CDR3 DNA reads TGTGCCAGCAGTTCAAAAGGGACGGTGGGTAAGCCCCAGCATTTT.

J is TRBJ2-3 and V is TRBV7-9; a possible D gene is TRBD1 (5 bases). V lost 11 bases and J 6 bases, leaving 21 bases between the germline ends. Looked up from germline, CDR1 is SEHNR and CDR2 is FQNEAQ (reference sequence). The CDR3 runs to 14 residues. The CDR3 DNA reads TGTGCCGGTAGCCGAGTAGGGGAAACGGATACGCAGTATTTT. Amino acid sequence: CAGSRVGETDTQYF. The full variable domain, in which reference TRBV7-9 and TRBJ2-3 provide the parts outside the CDR3, is DTGVSQNPRHKITKRGQNVTFRCDPISEHNRLYWYRQTLGQGPEFLTYFQNEAQLEKSRLLSDRFSAERPKGSFSTLEIQRTEQGDSAMYLCAGSRVGETDTQYFGPGTRLTVL.

J is TRBJ1-2 and V is TRBV19; 9 nucleotides line up with TRBD1. Per germline, CDR1 LNHDA and CDR2 SQIVND (reference sequence). With 5 bases clipped from V and 10 bases from J, the junction kept 17 bases outside the gene matches. This CDR3 has 16 residues. CDR3 coding DNA: TGTGCCAGTAGTCCGTGGCGGGCCGGGACAGGGAATGCCTACACCTTC. Residues: CASSPWRAGTGNAYTF.

This clonotype was detected many times. This chain uses TRBV7-3 with TRBJ2-7; D gene ambiguous. The CDR3 totals 13 residues. Germline CDR1 SGHTA, CDR2 FQGTGA. Trimming removed 2 bases at V and 5 bases at J, with 10 bases between. Here the CDR3 DNA reads TGTGCCAGCAGCTTAGGGCAGTTCGACGAGCAGTACTTC. Translating gives CASSLGQFDEQYF.

Many counts were recorded for this clonotype. The gene calls are TRBV10-2 and TRBJ2-7; D unresolved. Germline-derived CDR1 and CDR2 are WSHSY and SAAADI. The length of the CDR3 is 13 residues. Trimming left V 6 bases short and J 0 bases short, with 9 bases between. The CDR3 protein is CASRPERSYEQYF. The DNA of the CDR3 is TGCGCCAGCAGACCTGAGCGCTCCTACGAGCAGTACTTC.

Remarks on this clonotype: A much larger clone lies one base from this, so it may be a read error. The V and J genes are TRBV4-1 and TRBJ2-7; weak D call: TRBD1 (5 bases). Per germline, CDR1 MGHRA and CDR2 YSYEKL. This CDR3 has 14 amino acids. The CDR3 reads CASSQVQVTYEQCF. CDR3 nucleotide sequence: TGCGCCAGCAGCCAGGTACAGGTGACCTACGAGCAGTGCTTC.

This clonotype showed up many times. This chain links TRBV28 with TRBJ2-7, with D perhaps matching TRBD2 (5 bases). The length of the CDR3 is 16 residues. Germline CDR1 is MDHEN and CDR2 is SYDVKM. Trimming cost V 3 bases and J 2 bases, with 17 bases left between them. The CDR3: CASSFYRGSKAYEQYF. The CDR3 DNA sequence: TGTGCCAGCAGTTTTTACCGGGGATCCAAAGCCTACGAGCAGTACTTC.

This clonotype occurred a few times. A read error may explain this, as a much larger clone is one base away. No conserved phenylalanine or tryptophan ends this CDR3, so it is likely a read error. DNA for the CDR3: TGTGCCAGCAGCTTGACAGGCAGTAGTGAGCAGTTCCTC. As protein: CASSLTGSSEQFL. This chain links TRBV7-2 with TRBJ2-1, with D possibly being TRBD1 (6 bases). Trimming took 3 bases from V and 9 from J, leaving 12 bases between them. This CDR3 has 13 amino acids. Looked up from germline, CDR1 is SGHTA and CDR2 is FQGNSA.

The V and J genes are TRBV4-1 and TRBJ1-3; TRBD1 matches 7 bases. Germline V gives CDR1 MGHRA, CDR2 YSYEKL. V dropped 4 bases and J dropped 0; count of bases not matched to a gene: 9. The CDR3 length is 17 residues. CDR3 sequence reads: CASSRSGTESSGNTIYF. The CDR3 bases are TGCGCCAGCAGCCGTTCCGGGACAGAGTCCTCTGGAAACACCATATATTTT.

Concerning this clonotype: The germline gene is not matched at one end of the junction; a read error may be the cause. V gene TRBV20-1 combines with J gene TRBJ2-3; TRBD2 aligns across 8 bases. Germline lookup yields CDR1 DFQATT and CDR2 SNEGSKA (reference sequence). There are 17 residues in the CDR3. DNA for the CDR3: TGCAGTGCTAGACCTCCCGGGGGGGGGGGCCCGCCAGATAAGCAGTATTTT. It translates to CSARPPGGGGPPDKQYF.

The table lists this clonotype with many counts. The V and J genes are TRBV20-1 and TRBJ2-6; tentative D call: TRBD2 (5 bases). Trimming removed 4 bases from V and 2 bases from J, with 15 bases in between. From germline, CDR1 is DFQATT and CDR2 SNEGSKA (reference sequence). The CDR3 is 16 residues long. CDR3 nucleotides: TGCAGTGCTACCCATTCGGGGTTCACTGGGGCCAACGTCCTGACTTTC. Translating it yields CSATHSGFTGANVLTF.

Remarks on this clonotype: Likely a read error: the CDR3 ends without its conserved phenylalanine or tryptophan. The V call is TRBV27, the J call TRBJ1-1; weak D call: TRBD1 (5 bases). The CDR3 is made up of 12 amino acids. Germline values: CDR1 MNHEY, CDR2 SMNVEV (reference sequence). The chain's CDR3 is CASGFSGSKAFL. The DNA of the CDR3 is TGTGCCAGCGGTTTTTCAGGGTCGAAAGCTTTCCTT.

The chain links TRBV30 to TRBJ2-1; TRBD2 matches 12 bases. Germline CDR1 reads GTSNPN; CDR2 reads SVGIG (reference sequence). V was clipped by 1 base and J by 7 bases; unmatched bases: 2. This CDR3 spans 14 amino acids. For the CDR3, the DNA is TGTGCCTGGAGTGGACTAGCGGGAGTGAATGAGCAGTTCTTC. Its protein is CAWSGLAGVNEQFF.

This clonotype was counted between two and nine times. This may come from a read error, since a much larger clone is one base off. No conserved phenylalanine or tryptophan ends this CDR3, so it is likely a read error. The chain joins TRBV4-1 to TRBJ1-2; D might be TRBD1 (5 bases). Trimming took 0 bases from V and 2 from J, leaving 13 bases between them. Germline CDR1 MGHRA, CDR2 YSYEKL. The CDR3 length is 16 residues. CDR3 loop: CASSQDRRGYNYGYTL. In DNA, the CDR3 is TGCGCCAGCAGCCAAGATCGGCGGGGGTACAACTATGGCTACACCCTC.

This clonotype was counted ten times or more. This chain links TRBV6-4 with TRBJ1-1, with D uncertain. The CDR3 is 14 residues long. V lost 2 bases and J lost 5, with 12 bases in between. Germline lookup yields CDR1 MRHNA and CDR2 SNTAGT. The CDR3 sequence is CASSDETFGTEAFF. The CDR3 DNA reads as TGTGCCAGCAGTGACGAGACATTCGGTACTGAAGCTTTCTTT.

A word on this clonotype: The junction differs from germline at one of its ends, possibly a read error. The chain joins TRBV6-1 to TRBJ1-5, with a tentative D call TRBD1 (5 bases). CDR3 length: 15 residues. Germline assignment: CDR1 MNHNS and CDR2 SASEGT. The CDR3 sequence: CASSPTGVGNQPHHF. DNA for the CDR3: TGTGCCAGCAGTCCCACGGGGGTGGGCAATCAGCCCCATCATTTT.

This rearrangement joins TRBV6-1 to TRBJ2-7, with TRBD2 matching over 9 bases. Germline-derived CDR1 and CDR2 are MNHNS and SASEGT. The junction had 13 bases not matched to a gene; V was cut back by 6 bases and J by 7 bases. CDR3 length equals 15 residues. The CDR3: CASRILAGGGNEQYF. CDR3 sequence (DNA): TGTGCCAGCAGGATACTAGCGGGTGGGGGCAATGAGCAGTACTTC.